The rows below give T cell receptor beta chains drawn from one sample of a study of tumor and adjacent non-tumor tissue in lung cancer. MiXCR, run by TCRdb on the multiplex PCR reads, gives a single entry per CDR3 protein. Of approximately 70,000 distinct CDR3 sequences listed, about three quarters are singletons. Sequenced: lung tumor tissue. These TCRs come from a man aged 60 to 75 with non-small cell lung cancer. CDR3s leave out the opening cysteine and the closing phenylalanine or tryptophan. Each record gives: CDR3 protein, clone size, V gene, J gene. Size is stated for part of the rows, as once, few or many counts, or as a class when the clone is expanded.

CDR3aa: ASSPTSGEAKNIQY
abundance: many
v_gene: TRBV7-9
j_gene: TRBJ2-4

CDR3aa: ASGLGQPQETQY
abundance: -
v_gene: TRBV7-9
j_gene: TRBJ2-5

CDR3aa: ASKGTWGSYNDQF
abundance: -
v_gene: TRBV6-1
j_gene: TRBJ2-1

CDR3aa: ASGDKGAESYNEQF
abundance: -
v_gene: TRBV6-4
j_gene: TRBJ2-1

CDR3aa: ASSLLASHSYEQY
abundance: -
v_gene: TRBV6-2/TRBV6-3
j_gene: TRBJ2-7

CDR3aa: ASSKGLAVGETQY
abundance: -
v_gene: TRBV11-1
j_gene: TRBJ2-5

CDR3aa: ASSLGSGTYNEQF
abundance: many
v_gene: TRBV11-2
j_gene: TRBJ2-1

CDR3aa: SARVYLELNIEAF
abundance: -
v_gene: TRBV20-1
j_gene: TRBJ1-1

CDR3aa: ASSSGVEGGQTQY
abundance: -
v_gene: TRBV7-8
j_gene: TRBJ2-5

CDR3aa: SAIWQGAYNELF
abundance: -
v_gene: TRBV20-1
j_gene: TRBJ2-1

CDR3aa: ASRRTGNGQY
abundance: -
v_gene: TRBV6-2/TRBV6-3
j_gene: TRBJ2-7

CDR3aa: SVDGASDSSYNEQF
abundance: -
v_gene: TRBV29-1
j_gene: TRBJ2-1

CDR3aa: GSSILGLRASEAF
abundance: -
v_gene: TRBV12-3/TRBV12-4
j_gene: TRBJ1-1

CDR3aa: AISERGQDATDTQY
abundance: -
v_gene: TRBV10-3
j_gene: TRBJ2-3

CDR3aa: SVNGYVGGAISETQY
abundance: -
v_gene: TRBV29-1
j_gene: TRBJ2-5

CDR3aa: ASSLDRGGPYEQY
abundance: -
v_gene: TRBV11-1
j_gene: TRBJ2-7

CDR3aa: ASRKGLTGTTYTQY
abundance: few
v_gene: TRBV11-3
j_gene: TRBJ2-3

CDR3aa: SAKRKGPTETQY
abundance: -
v_gene: TRBV20-1
j_gene: TRBJ2-5

CDR3aa: ASSYHGVRDSLNTEAF
abundance: medium-sized
v_gene: TRBV6-5
j_gene: TRBJ1-1

CDR3aa: AWSLGYEQY
abundance: many
v_gene: TRBV30
j_gene: TRBJ2-7

CDR3aa: ASSRQCGNSYGYT
abundance: -
v_gene: TRBV6-5
j_gene: TRBJ1-2

CDR3aa: ASRTTGAETF
abundance: -
v_gene: TRBV6-2/TRBV6-3
j_gene: TRBJ1-1

CDR3aa: ASSERGCGDEQF
abundance: -
v_gene: TRBV6-1
j_gene: TRBJ2-1

CDR3aa: ASSWDLGIQPHH
abundance: -
v_gene: TRBV6-1
j_gene: TRBJ1-5

CDR3aa: SAGRTSGGPQETQY
abundance: -
v_gene: TRBV20-1
j_gene: TRBJ2-5

CDR3aa: ANSFLLSGGQY
abundance: -
v_gene: TRBV5-5
j_gene: TRBJ2-7